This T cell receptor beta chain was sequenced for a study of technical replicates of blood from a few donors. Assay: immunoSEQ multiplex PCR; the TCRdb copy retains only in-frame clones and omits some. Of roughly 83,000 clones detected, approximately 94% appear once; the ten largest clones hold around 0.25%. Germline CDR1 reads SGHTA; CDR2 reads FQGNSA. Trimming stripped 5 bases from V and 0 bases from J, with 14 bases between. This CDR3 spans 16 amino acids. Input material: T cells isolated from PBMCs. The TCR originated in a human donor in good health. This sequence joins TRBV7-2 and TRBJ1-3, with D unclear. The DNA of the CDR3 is TGTGCCAGCAGCACCCGAGGGTCGGGCTCTGGAAACACCATATATTTT. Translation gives CASSTRGSGSGNTIYF.